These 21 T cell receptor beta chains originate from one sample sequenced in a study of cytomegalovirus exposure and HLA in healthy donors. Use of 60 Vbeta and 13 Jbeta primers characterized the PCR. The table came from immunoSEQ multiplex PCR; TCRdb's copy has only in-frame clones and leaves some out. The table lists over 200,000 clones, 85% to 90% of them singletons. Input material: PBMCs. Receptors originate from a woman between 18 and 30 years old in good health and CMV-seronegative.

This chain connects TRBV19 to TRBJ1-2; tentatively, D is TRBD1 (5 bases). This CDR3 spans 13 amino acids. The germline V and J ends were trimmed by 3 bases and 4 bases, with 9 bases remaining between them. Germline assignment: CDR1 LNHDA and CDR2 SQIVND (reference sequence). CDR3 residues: CASSIDSFYGYTF. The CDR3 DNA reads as TGTGCCAGTAGTATCGACAGCTTCTATGGCTACACCTTC.

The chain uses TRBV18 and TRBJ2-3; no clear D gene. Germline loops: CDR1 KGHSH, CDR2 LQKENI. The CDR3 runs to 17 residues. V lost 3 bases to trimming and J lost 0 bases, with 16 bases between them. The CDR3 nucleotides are TGTGCCAGCTCACCGGTATTTAGCAGAGTTAGCACAGATACGCAGTATTTT. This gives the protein CASSPVFSRVSTDTQYF.

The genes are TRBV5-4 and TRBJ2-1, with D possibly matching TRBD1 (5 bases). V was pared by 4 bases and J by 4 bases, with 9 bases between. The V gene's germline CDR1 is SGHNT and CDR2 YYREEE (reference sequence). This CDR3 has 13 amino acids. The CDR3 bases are TGTGCCAGCAGCCTCGACAGATACAATGAGCAGTTCTTC. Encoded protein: CASSLDRYNEQFF.

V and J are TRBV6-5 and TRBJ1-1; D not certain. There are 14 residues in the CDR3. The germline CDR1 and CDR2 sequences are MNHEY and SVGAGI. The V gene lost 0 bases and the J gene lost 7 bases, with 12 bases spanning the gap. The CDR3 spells CASSYSEGAGEAFF. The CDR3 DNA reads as TGTGCCAGCAGTTACTCGGAGGGCGCCGGTGAAGCTTTCTTT.

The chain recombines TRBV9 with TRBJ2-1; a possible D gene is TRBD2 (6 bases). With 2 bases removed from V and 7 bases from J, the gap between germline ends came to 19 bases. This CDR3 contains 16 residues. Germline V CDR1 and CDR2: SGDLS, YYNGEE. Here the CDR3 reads CASSVHRLVRGNEQFF. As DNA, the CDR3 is TGTGCCAGCAGCGTCCACCGACTAGTTAGGGGTAATGAGCAGTTCTTC.

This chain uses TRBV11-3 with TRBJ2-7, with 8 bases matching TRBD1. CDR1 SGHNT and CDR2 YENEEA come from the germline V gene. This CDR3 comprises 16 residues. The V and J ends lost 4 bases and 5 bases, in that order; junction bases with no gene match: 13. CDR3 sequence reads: CASSYGLGQGANEQYF. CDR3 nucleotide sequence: TGTGCCAGCAGCTACGGGTTGGGGCAGGGGGCCAACGAGCAGTACTTC. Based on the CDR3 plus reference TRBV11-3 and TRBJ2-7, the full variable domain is EAGVVQSPRYKIIEKKQPVAFWCNPISGHNTLYWYLQNLGQGPELLIRYENEEAVDDSQLPKDRFSAERLKGVDSTLKIQPAELGDSAVYLCASSYGLGQGANEQYFGPGTRLTVT.

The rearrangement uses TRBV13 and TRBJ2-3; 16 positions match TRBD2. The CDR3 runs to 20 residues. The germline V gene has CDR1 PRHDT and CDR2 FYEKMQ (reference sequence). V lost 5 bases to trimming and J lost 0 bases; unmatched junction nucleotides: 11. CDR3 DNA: TGTGCCAGCAGCGGCGCCGGGACTAGCGGGAGGGCTCATAGCACAGATACGCAGTATTTT. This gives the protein CASSGAGTSGRAHSTDTQYF.

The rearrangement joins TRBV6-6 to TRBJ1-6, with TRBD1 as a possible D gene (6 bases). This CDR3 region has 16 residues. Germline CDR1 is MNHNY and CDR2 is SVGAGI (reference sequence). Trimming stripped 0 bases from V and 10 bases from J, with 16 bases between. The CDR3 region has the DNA TGTGCCAGCAGTTACTCGACAGGACCCATGGGGTCACCCCTCCACTTT. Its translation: CASSYSTGPMGSPLHF.

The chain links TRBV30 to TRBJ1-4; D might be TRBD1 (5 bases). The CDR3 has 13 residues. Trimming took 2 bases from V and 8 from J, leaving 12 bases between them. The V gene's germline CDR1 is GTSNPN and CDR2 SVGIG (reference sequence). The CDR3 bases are TGTGCCTGGAGTCGGGGGGTGGTGGAAAAACTGTTTTTT. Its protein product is CAWSRGVVEKLFF.

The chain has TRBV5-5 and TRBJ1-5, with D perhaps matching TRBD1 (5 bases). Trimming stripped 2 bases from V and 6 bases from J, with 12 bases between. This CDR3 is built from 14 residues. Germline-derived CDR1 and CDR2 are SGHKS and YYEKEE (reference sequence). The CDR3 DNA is TGTGCCAGCAGCTTAGGGGCCAGGGCTCAGCCCCAGCATTTT. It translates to CASSLGARAQPQHF.

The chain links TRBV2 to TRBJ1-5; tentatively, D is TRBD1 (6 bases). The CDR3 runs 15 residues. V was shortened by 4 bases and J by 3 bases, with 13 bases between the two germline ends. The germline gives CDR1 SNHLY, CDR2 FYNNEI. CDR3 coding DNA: TGTGCCAGCAGTGGAGAACAGGGATCCAATCAGCCCCAGCATTTT. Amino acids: CASSGEQGSNQPQHF.

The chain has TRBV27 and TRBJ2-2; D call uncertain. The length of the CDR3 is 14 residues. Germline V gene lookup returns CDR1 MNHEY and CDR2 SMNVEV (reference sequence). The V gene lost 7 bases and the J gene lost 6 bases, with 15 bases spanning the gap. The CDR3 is CASKALKKAGELFF. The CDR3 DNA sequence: TGTGCCAGCAAAGCACTAAAGAAGGCCGGGGAGCTGTTTTTT.

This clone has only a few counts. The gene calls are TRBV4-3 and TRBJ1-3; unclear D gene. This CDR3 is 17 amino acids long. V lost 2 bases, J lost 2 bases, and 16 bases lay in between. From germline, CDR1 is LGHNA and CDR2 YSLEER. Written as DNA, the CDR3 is TGCGCCAGCAGCCAATTTTCTCCAGGAGGGCCTGGAAACACCATATATTTT. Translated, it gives CASSQFSPGGPGNTIYF.

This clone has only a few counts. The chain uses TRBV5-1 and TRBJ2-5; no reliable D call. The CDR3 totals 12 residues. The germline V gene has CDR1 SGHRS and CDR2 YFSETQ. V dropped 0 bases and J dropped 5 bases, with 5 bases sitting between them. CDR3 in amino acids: CASSLAQETQYF. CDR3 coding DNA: TGCGCCAGCAGCTTGGCCCAGGAGACCCAGTACTTC.

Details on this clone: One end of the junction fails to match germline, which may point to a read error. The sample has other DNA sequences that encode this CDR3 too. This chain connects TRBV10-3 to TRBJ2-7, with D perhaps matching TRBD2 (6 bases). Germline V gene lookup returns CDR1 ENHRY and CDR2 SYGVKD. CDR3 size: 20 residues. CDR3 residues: CAISESSQTRGGGGSYEQYF. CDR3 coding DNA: TGCGCCATCAGTGAGTCGAGTCAGACTAGGGGTGGTGGGGGCTCCTACGAGCAGTACTTC.

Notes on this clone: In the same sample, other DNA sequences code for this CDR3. CDR3 nucleotides: TGTGCCAGCAGTACCGGGAACTATGGCTACACCTTC. It specifies CASSTGNYGYTF. This chain links TRBV27 with TRBJ1-2; D gene ambiguous. The V gene lost 5 bases and the J gene lost 2 bases, with 6 bases spanning the gap. This CDR3 has 12 amino acids. Germline lookup yields CDR1 MNHEY and CDR2 SMNVEV (reference sequence).

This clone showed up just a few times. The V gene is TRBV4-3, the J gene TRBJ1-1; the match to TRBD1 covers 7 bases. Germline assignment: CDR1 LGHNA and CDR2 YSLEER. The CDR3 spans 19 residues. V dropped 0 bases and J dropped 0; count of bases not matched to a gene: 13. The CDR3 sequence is CASSQDSYRDSLLNTEAFF. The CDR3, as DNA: TGCGCCAGCAGCCAAGACTCGTACCGGGACAGCCTATTGAACACTGAAGCTTTCTTT.

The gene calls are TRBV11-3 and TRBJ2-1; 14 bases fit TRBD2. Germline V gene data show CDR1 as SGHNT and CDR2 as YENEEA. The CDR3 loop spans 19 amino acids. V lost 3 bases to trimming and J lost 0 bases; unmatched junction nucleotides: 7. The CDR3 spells CASSFAGTSGSPSYNEQFF. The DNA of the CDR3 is TGTGCCAGCAGCTTTGCCGGGACTAGCGGGAGCCCCTCCTACAATGAGCAGTTCTTC.

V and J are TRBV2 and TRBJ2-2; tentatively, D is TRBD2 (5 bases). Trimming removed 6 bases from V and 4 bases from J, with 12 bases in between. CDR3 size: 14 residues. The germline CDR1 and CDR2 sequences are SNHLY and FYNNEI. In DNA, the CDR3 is TGTGCCAGCAGCCCGCAACGGGGCACCGGGGAGCTGTTTTTT. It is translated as CASSPQRGTGELFF.

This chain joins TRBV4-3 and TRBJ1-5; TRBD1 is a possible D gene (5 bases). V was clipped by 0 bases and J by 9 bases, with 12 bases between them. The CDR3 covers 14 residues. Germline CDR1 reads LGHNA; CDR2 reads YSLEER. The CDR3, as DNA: TGCGCCAGCAGCCAAGAGGAGGGGACTAGGCCCCAGCATTTT. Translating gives CASSQEEGTRPQHF.

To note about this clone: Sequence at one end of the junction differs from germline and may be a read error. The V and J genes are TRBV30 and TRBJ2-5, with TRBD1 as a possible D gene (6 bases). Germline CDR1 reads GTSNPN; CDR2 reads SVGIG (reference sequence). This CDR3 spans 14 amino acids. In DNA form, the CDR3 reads TGTGCCTGGAGTGTACTCAGGGGCCAACAGACCCAGTACTTC. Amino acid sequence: CAWSVLRGQQTQYF.